This T cell receptor (beta chain) was captured by sequencing in a study of blood T cell repertoires in COVID-19. The length of the CDR3 is 16 residues. With V trimmed by 4 bases and J by 5 bases, 11 bases remained unmatched. Germline CDR1 SGHDT, CDR2 YYEEEE. Repertoires were generated with immunoSEQ multiplex PCR, while TCRdb's copy carries only in-frame clones and drops some. The sample records under 500,000 clones, around 88% being singletons. The source material was peripheral blood. The chain recombines TRBV5-6 with TRBJ2-2; TRBD1 aligns across 7 bases. The receptor was derived from a woman aged 25 to 39 with acute or convalescent COVID-19. This CDR3 is CASSQPTGMSTGELFF. The CDR3 bases are TGTGCCAGCAGCCAACCGACAGGGATGTCGACCGGGGAGCTGTTTTTT.